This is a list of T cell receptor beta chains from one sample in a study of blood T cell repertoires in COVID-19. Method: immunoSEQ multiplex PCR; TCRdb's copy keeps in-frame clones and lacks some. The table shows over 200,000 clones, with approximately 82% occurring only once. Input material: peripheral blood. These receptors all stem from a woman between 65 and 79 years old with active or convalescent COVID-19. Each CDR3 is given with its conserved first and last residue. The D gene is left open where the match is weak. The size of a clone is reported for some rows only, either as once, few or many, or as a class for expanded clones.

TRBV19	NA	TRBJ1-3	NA	CATRSGGTNSGNTIYF	TGTGCCACCCGGAGCGGGGGAACCAACTCTGGAAACACCATATATTTT
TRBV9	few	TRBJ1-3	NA	CASSAGRGFSGNTIYF	TGTGCCAGCAGCGCAGGCCGGGGGTTCTCTGGAAACACCATATATTTT
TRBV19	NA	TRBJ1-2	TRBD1	CASSIRTGGTYGYTF	TGTGCCAGTAGTATCCGGACAGGGGGCACCTATGGCTACACCTTC
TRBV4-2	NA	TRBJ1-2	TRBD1	CASSQEGQGVDGYTF	TGTGCCAGCAGCCAAGAGGGACAGGGGGTAGATGGCTACACCTTC
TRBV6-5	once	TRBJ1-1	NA	CASSYRTGSHTEAFF	TGTGCCAGCAGTTACAGGACGGGGAGCCACACTGAAGCTTTCTTT
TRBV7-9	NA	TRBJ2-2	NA	CASSRLWGNTGELFF	TGTGCCAGCAGCCGGCTGTGGGGCAACACCGGGGAGCTGTTTTTT
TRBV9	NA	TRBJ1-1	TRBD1	CASSGQGNTEAFF	TGTGCCAGCAGCGGACAGGGGAACACTGAAGCTTTCTTT
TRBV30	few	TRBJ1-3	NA	CAWSPFSLNTIYF	TGTGCCTGGAGTCCCTTTTCTCTAAACACCATATATTTT
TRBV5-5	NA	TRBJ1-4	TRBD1	CASSRDSNIEKLFF	TGTGCCAGCAGCCGGGACAGTAATATTGAAAAACTGTTTTTT
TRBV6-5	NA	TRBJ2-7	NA	CASREYEQYF	TGTGCCAGCAGAGAGTACGAGCAGTACTTC
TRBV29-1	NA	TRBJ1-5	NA	CSVAVPGQPQHF	TGCAGCGTTGCCGTCCCAGGTCAGCCCCAGCATTTT
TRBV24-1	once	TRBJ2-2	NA	CATSDRYRDTGELFF	TGTGCCACCAGTGATAGGTACAGGGACACCGGGGAGCTGTTTTTT
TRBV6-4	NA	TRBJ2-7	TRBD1	CASTWSGQGAEEQYF	TGTGCCAGCACCTGGTCGGGACAGGGGGCGGAAGAGCAGTACTTC
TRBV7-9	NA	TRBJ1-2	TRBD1	CASSRGTGVYGYTF	TGTGCCAGCAGCCGCGGGACAGGCGTCTATGGCTACACCTTC
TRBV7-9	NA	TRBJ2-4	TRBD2	CASGPGGGLDIQYF	TGTGCCAGCGGTCCCGGGGGAGGGCTGGACATTCAGTACTTC
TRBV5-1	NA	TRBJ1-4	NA	CASSLTKNNEKLFF	TGCGCCAGCAGCCTGACAAAGAATAATGAAAAACTGTTTTTT
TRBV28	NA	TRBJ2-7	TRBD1	CASSSPGQGAREQYF	TGTGCCAGCAGTAGCCCGGGACAGGGGGCTCGGGAGCAGTACTTC
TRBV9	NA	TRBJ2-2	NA	CASSEGSGELFF	TGTGCCAGCAGCGAGGGGTCCGGGGAGCTGTTTTTT
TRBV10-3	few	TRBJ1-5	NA	CAISEDSSNQPQHF	TGTGCCATCAGTGAAGACAGTAGCAATCAGCCCCAGCATTTT
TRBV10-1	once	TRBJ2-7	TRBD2	CASSLLAGGRLDEQYF	TGCGCCAGCAGTTTACTAGCGGGAGGAAGGTTGGACGAGCAGTACTTC